Listed below are T cell receptor beta chains from one sample, sequenced in a study of T-cell memory formation after mild COVID-19. One entry per CDR3 protein results from TCRdb running MiXCR on the 5' RACE reads. The data contain 430,000 or so distinct CDR3 sequences, roughly 25% of them singletons. Sequenced sample: PBMCs or a T cell subset sorted from them (not recorded which). Source of these receptors: an adult woman who had mild COVID-19 (a few samples of this study predate the infection). Cell type and time point are not known. CDR3s include the opening cysteine and the closing phenylalanine or tryptophan. D genes are given only for firm matches. Expanded clones get a size class; other rows say once, few or many, or leave the size out.

length: 14; V: TRBV7-3; J: TRBJ2-7; D: .; size: once; CDR3: CASSLETGPYEQYF; DNA: TGTGCCAGCAGCTTAGAGACAGGACCCTACGAGCAGTACTTC
length: 15; V: TRBV7-9; J: TRBJ2-4; D: TRBD1; size: .; CDR3: CASSLVGQGVNIQYF; DNA: TGTGCCAGCAGCTTGGTCGGACAGGGGGTTAACATTCAGTACTTC
length: 15; V: TRBV12-3/TRBV12-4; J: TRBJ1-1; D: TRBD1; size: few; CDR3: CASSSGQGQNTEAFF; DNA: TGTGCCAGCAGTTCTGGACAGGGCCAGAACACTGAAGCTTTCTTT
length: 14; V: TRBV6-6; J: TRBJ1-1; D: .; size: .; CDR3: CASSYGSEWVEAFF; DNA: TGTGCCAGCAGTTACGGCAGCGAGTGGGTTGAAGCTTTCTTT
length: 15; V: TRBV29-1; J: TRBJ2-7; D: .; size: many; CDR3: CSVVQGQGRYYEQYF; DNA: TGCAGCGTTGTCCAAGGGCAGGGAAGGTACTACGAGCAGTACTTC
length: 15; V: TRBV5-6; J: TRBJ2-3; D: .; size: .; CDR3: CASSLYRVGLDTQYF; DNA: TGTGCCAGCAGCTTGTATCGGGTGGGGTTAGATACGCAGTATTTT
length: 16; V: TRBV29-1; J: TRBJ2-1; D: TRBD1; size: .; CDR3: CSVQGALRSSYNEQFF; DNA: TGCAGCGTTCAGGGGGCGCTGCGTAGCTCCTACAATGAGCAGTTCTTC
length: 15; V: TRBV7-2; J: TRBJ2-5; D: TRBD2; size: few; CDR3: CASSLPGLAGETQYF; DNA: TGTGCCAGCAGCTTACCTGGACTAGCGGGAGAGACCCAGTACTTC
length: 16; V: TRBV24-1; J: TRBJ2-1; D: .; size: few; CDR3: CSVSSGSVSSRNEQFF; DNA: TGTTCCGTCTCCTCGGGTTCCGTGTCTAGCCGCAATGAGCAGTTCTTC
length: 17; V: TRBV4-3; J: TRBJ2-1; D: TRBD2; size: .; CDR3: CASSQDLTSGVYNEQFF; DNA: TGCGCCAGCAGCCAAGATCTAACTAGCGGGGTCTACAATGAGCAGTTCTTC
length: 14; V: TRBV2; J: TRBJ2-1; D: TRBD2; size: few; CDR3: CASSEGGIYNEQFF; DNA: TGTGCCAGCAGTGAGGGGGGGATCTACAATGAGCAGTTCTTC
length: 9; V: TRBV7-9; J: TRBJ1-2; D: .; size: few; CDR3: CASSLSGTF; DNA: TGTGCCAGCAGCTTATCCGGCACCTTC
length: 13; V: TRBV30; J: TRBJ2-3; D: TRBD1; size: .; CDR3: CAWSETGGDTQYF; DNA: TGTGCCTGGAGTGAGACAGGGGGAGATACGCAGTATTTT
length: 15; V: TRBV4-2; J: TRBJ1-5; D: .; size: few; CDR3: CASSQEEQAYQPQHF; DNA: TGTGCCAGCAGCCAAGAGGAGCAAGCATATCAGCCCCAGCATTTT
length: 13; V: TRBV3-1; J: TRBJ1-2; D: .; size: few; CDR3: CASSQDFDYGYTF; DNA: TGTGCCAGCAGCCAAGATTTTGACTATGGCTACACCTTC
length: 16; V: TRBV5-5; J: TRBJ2-5; D: TRBD2; size: .; CDR3: CASSLFSGRGGETQYF; DNA: TGTGCCAGCAGCTTATTTAGCGGGAGAGGCGGAGAGACCCAGTACTTC
length: 16; V: TRBV6-2/TRBV6-3; J: TRBJ2-1; D: TRBD2; size: .; CDR3: CASTRTSGKIDNEQFF; DNA: TGTGCCAGCACGCGGACTAGCGGGAAGATAGACAATGAGCAGTTCTTC
length: 16; V: TRBV6-5; J: TRBJ2-7; D: TRBD1; size: few; CDR3: CASSLSPGQGSYEQYF; DNA: TGTGCCAGCAGTCTATCCCCGGGACAGGGATCCTACGAGCAGTACTTC
length: 13; V: TRBV11-1; J: TRBJ2-7; D: .; size: .; CDR3: CASSLSRGGEQYF; DNA: TGTGCCAGCAGCTTGAGCAGGGGAGGAGAGCAGTACTTC
length: 15; V: TRBV7-2; J: TRBJ2-2; D: .; size: .; CDR3: CASSKDSLFTGELFF; DNA: TGTGCCAGCAGCAAGGACAGCTTGTTCACCGGGGAGCTGTTTTTT
length: 13; V: TRBV30; J: TRBJ2-7; D: .; size: .; CDR3: CAWSVKTLYEQYF; DNA: TGTGCCTGGAGTGTGAAGACACTCTACGAGCAGTACTTC
length: 11; V: TRBV30; J: TRBJ2-7; D: TRBD2; size: .; CDR3: CAWRRGEGQYF; DNA: TGTGCCTGGAGACGGGGGGAGGGGCAGTACTTC
length: 15; V: TRBV5-1; J: TRBJ2-7; D: .; size: few; CDR3: CASSLEPSGYYEQYF; DNA: TGCGCCAGCAGCTTGGAACCCTCGGGTTACTACGAGCAGTACTTC
length: 14; V: TRBV18; J: TRBJ2-7; D: TRBD1; size: few; CDR3: CASSPSTGSDEQYF; DNA: TGTGCCAGCTCACCATCGACAGGGTCCGACGAGCAGTACTTC
length: 14; V: TRBV29-1; J: TRBJ2-7; D: TRBD1; size: many; CDR3: CSATRQGASDEQYF; DNA: TGCAGCGCAACCCGACAGGGGGCGTCCGACGAGCAGTACTTC
length: 15; V: TRBV27; J: TRBJ2-2; D: TRBD2; size: .; CDR3: CATRLAGGSTGELFF; DNA: TGTGCCACCCGCCTCGCGGGAGGAAGCACCGGGGAGCTGTTTTTT
length: 11; V: TRBV6-1; J: TRBJ1-2; D: .; size: .; CDR3: CASKEGYGYTF; DNA: TGTGCCAGCAAGGAGGGCTATGGCTACACCTTC